Given below is one TCR beta chain in context. Original methodology: Nucleated cell number was recorded as an estimate derived from reference gene primer amplification. Here immunoSEQ multiplex PCR was the method, and the copy in TCRdb shows in-frame clones only, minus some. The D gene and trimming were derived from the DNA, and the V and J assignments and clone size from that table. The data contain approximately 180,000 clones, around 80% of them singletons. Ages ranged from roughly 18 to 100 years, with residence in 24 US areas. Cohort allocation depended upon clinical history that participants reported. The data stem from a study of blood T cell repertoires in COVID-19. The sequence came from a woman aged 50 to 60 who had recovered from COVID-19. The sample comprised PBMCs or T cells enriched from blood (not recorded which).

The CDR3 is CASRMGQGYGYTF. DNA of the CDR3: TGTGCCAGCAGGATGGGACAGGGCTATGGCTACACCTTC. The rearrangement joins TRBV6-5 to TRBJ1-2; 9 nucleotides align to TRBD1. Per the germline V gene, CDR1 is MNHEY and CDR2 is SVGAGI. The CDR3 sequence is 13 residues long. J gave up 4 bases and V 6 bases, and 3 bases lay outside the gene matches.